One and the same sample provided the 24 T cell receptor beta chains below, sequenced in a study of shared clonotypes between healthy human individuals. Sequenced by immunoSEQ multiplex PCR; TCRdb stores in-frame clones only, minus some. The table has about 460,000 clones, around 77% seen once. Material: PBMCs. These receptors originate from a woman aged 40 to 49 in good health. Some clones in this sample may be carry-over from other donors' samples.

The rearrangement links TRBV11-2 to TRBJ1-1; 7 bases are a match to TRBD1. In germline, CDR1 is SGHAT, CDR2 FQNNGV. This CDR3 is 13 amino acids long. Trimming cost V 1 base and J 6 bases; bases outside gene matches: 2. CDR3 sequence: CASSLGQGAEAFF. DNA of the CDR3: TGTGCCAGCAGCTTAGGACAGGGAGCTGAAGCTTTCTTT.

This chain joins TRBV6-1 and TRBJ1-2; no definite D call. Germline CDR1 MNHNS, CDR2 SASEGT. Trimming removed 5 bases at V and 8 bases at J, with 15 bases between. This CDR3 has 13 amino acids. The CDR3 DNA reads TGTGCCAGCAGTCACCTCGGATCGAGCGGCTACACCTTC. Residues: CASSHLGSSGYTF.

The V gene is TRBV7-2, the J gene TRBJ1-4, with a possible D match to TRBD1 (5 bases). The V gene's germline CDR1 is SGHTA and CDR2 FQGNSA. Between the trimmed V and J ends, which lost 7 bases and 8 bases, there was a span of 20 bases. CDR3 length equals 15 residues. DNA of the CDR3: TGTGCCAGCACCTCCGGGGGTGCTGGTGGAGAAAAACTGTTTTTT. It yields the protein CASTSGGAGGEKLFF.

The rearrangement uses TRBV2 and TRBJ2-4; D is perhaps TRBD1 (5 bases). V was trimmed by 1 base and J by 3 bases, leaving 10 bases between them. Per germline, CDR1 SNHLY and CDR2 FYNNEI. The CDR3 has 15 amino acids. The CDR3 loop is CASSEVGAGKNIQYF. The CDR3 DNA reads TGTGCCAGCAGTGAAGTAGGGGCAGGCAAAAACATTCAGTACTTC.

The chain combines TRBV11-2 with TRBJ1-3, with D possibly matching TRBD1 (5 bases). CDR1 and CDR2 (germline): SGHAT, FQNNGV. V was trimmed by 4 bases and J by 0 bases, leaving 16 bases between them. CDR3 length: 17 amino acids. CDR3 nucleotides: TGTGCCAGCAGCTCACCCCAGGGATCAATCTCTGGAAACACCATATATTTT. Amino acids: CASSSPQGSISGNTIYF.

J is TRBJ2-7 and V is TRBV6-4; 11 bases align to TRBD2. J lost 1 base, V lost 8 bases, and 7 bases had no gene match. This CDR3 is built from 15 residues. Per the germline V gene, CDR1 is MRHNA and CDR2 is SNTAGT. CDR3 in DNA: TGTGCCAGCGAAGGAACTAGCGGGAGTTCCTACGAGCAGTACTTC. It codes for CASEGTSGSSYEQYF.

This clone was observed once. V usage is TRBV6-1 and J usage is TRBJ1-1, with D uncertain. V was trimmed by 8 bases and J by 4 bases, leaving 11 bases between them. Germline V gene data show CDR1 as MNHNS and CDR2 as SASEGT. The CDR3 covers 12 residues. This CDR3 reads CASSQLSTEAFF. The CDR3 region has the DNA TGTGCCAGCTCCCAGTTGAGCACTGAAGCTTTCTTT.

As to this clone: This likely came from a read error, as a far larger clone is one base away. The rearrangement uses TRBV29-1 and TRBJ2-2, with D perhaps matching TRBD1 or TRBD2 (5 bases each). Germline V gene lookup returns CDR1 SQVTM and CDR2 ANQGSEA. The CDR3 totals 13 residues. CDR3: CSVDRAGTGELLF. For the CDR3, the DNA is TGCAGCGTTGACAGGGCTGGGACCGGGGAGCTGCTTTTT.

V and J are TRBV11-1 and TRBJ2-7, with TRBD2 matching over 14 bases. The J segment lost 6 bases and the V segment lost 4 bases, leaving 2 bases of the junction unmatched. Germline V gene sequence: CDR1 SGHAT, CDR2 FQDESV (reference sequence). The CDR3 is made up of 14 amino acids. CDR3 protein: CASSSGLAGVEQYF. The CDR3 DNA reads TGTGCCAGCAGCTCGGGACTAGCGGGAGTCGAGCAGTACTTC.

For this clone: Since a much larger clone is just one base distant, this may be a read error. The V call is TRBV30, the J call TRBJ1-4; no reliable D call. The CDR3 spans 11 residues. Germline V gene lookup returns CDR1 GTSNPN and CDR2 SVGIG (reference sequence). As DNA, the CDR3 is TGTGCTCAGGAAGAGGATGAAAAACTGTTTTTT. It is translated as CAQEEDEKLFF.

This chain links TRBV2 with TRBJ2-3, with D perhaps TRBD1 (5 bases). The CDR3 length is 13 residues. The germline CDR1 and CDR2 sequences are SNHLY and FYNNEI. V lost 4 bases and J lost 5, with 10 bases in between. The CDR3 loop is CASSAQGRDTQYF. CDR3 DNA sequence: TGTGCCAGCAGTGCCCAGGGTAGAGATACGCAGTATTTT.

The chain is built from TRBV13 and TRBJ2-5; no clear D gene. The V end was cut by 6 bases, the J end by 5 bases, with 10 bases between. Germline assignment: CDR1 PRHDT and CDR2 FYEKMQ (reference sequence). The CDR3 sequence is 12 residues long. CDR3 residues: CASRELSETQYF. As DNA, the CDR3 is TGTGCCAGCAGGGAACTTTCGGAGACCCAGTACTTC.

The chain recombines TRBV7-8 with TRBJ1-1; D gene unclear. Germline CDR1 reads SGHVS; CDR2 reads FQNEAQ. The CDR3 runs to 13 residues. Trimming cost V 7 bases and J 4 bases, with 13 bases left between them. CDR3 in DNA: TGTGCCAGCACCTTGCGGGGAAGCACTGAAGCTTTCTTT. As protein: CASTLRGSTEAFF.

Note on this clone: This likely reflects a read error, since a far larger clone is one base away. Other DNA sequences from this sample encode an identical CDR3 as well. The V call is TRBV11-2, the J call TRBJ1-1; D not certain. With 5 bases removed from V and 1 base from J, the gap between germline ends came to 8 bases. Germline V gene data show CDR1 as SGHAT and CDR2 as FQNNGV. This CDR3 is built from 13 residues. In DNA, the CDR3 is TGTGCCAGCAGCCAAAGGGAGAACACTGAAGCTTTCTTT. It translates to CASSQRENTEAFF.

This sequence joins TRBV4-3 and TRBJ2-1; D perhaps matches TRBD2 (6 bases). Germline values: CDR1 LGHNA, CDR2 YSLEER. The V end lost 0 bases, the J end lost 2 bases, and 14 bases lay between the germline ends. There are 17 residues in the CDR3. CDR3: CASSQDGLARAYNEQFF. DNA of the CDR3: TGCGCCAGCAGCCAAGATGGGCTAGCGCGTGCCTACAATGAGCAGTTCTTC.

Comments on this clone: Just one base apart from a much larger clone, this may be a read error. The CDR3 here is CAWSIGQVEQYF. As DNA, the CDR3 is TGTGCCTGGAGTATCGGACAGGTCGAGCAGTACTTC. V usage is TRBV30 and J usage is TRBJ2-7; 7 nucleotides agree with TRBD1. CDR3 size: 12 residues. Germline loops: CDR1 GTSNPN, CDR2 SVGIG (reference sequence). Trimming at V came to 2 bases and at J to 6 bases, leaving 4 bases not matched to a gene.

The chain links TRBV28 to TRBJ2-5, with 7 nucleotides matching TRBD1. V shed 7 bases, J shed 5 bases, and the junction held 10 bases outside the gene matches. Germline-derived CDR1 and CDR2 are MDHEN and SYDVKM. CDR3 size: 14 residues. The DNA for the CDR3 is TGTGCCAGCACCTTTGGGACAGAGGGGGAGACCCAGTACTTC. This gives the protein CASTFGTEGETQYF.

The chain links TRBV7-9 to TRBJ1-1, with 10 bases that match TRBD1. The CDR3 runs to 15 residues. Trimming at V came to 5 bases and at J to 1 base, leaving 4 bases not matched to a gene. Germline lookup yields CDR1 SEHNR and CDR2 FQNEAQ (reference sequence). CDR3 DNA sequence: TGTGCCAGCAGCCTCAGGACAGGGGGGAACACTGAAGCTTTCTTT. The encoded protein is CASSLRTGGNTEAFF. Filled out from reference TRBV7-9 and TRBJ1-1, the complete variable domain reads DTGVSQNPRHKITKRGQNVTFRCDPISEHNRLYWYRQTLGQGPEFLTYFQNEAQLEKSRLLSDRFSAERPKGSFSTLEIQRTEQGDSAMYLCASSLRTGGNTEAFFGQGTRLTVV.

With regard to this clone: Since a far larger clone is one base different, this is likely a read error. Other DNA sequences of this sample code for an identical CDR3. CDR3 region: CAWSRLAGEAQYF. CDR3 coding DNA: TGTGCCTGGAGTCGACTAGCGGGAGAGGCCCAGTACTTC. The chain links TRBV30 to TRBJ2-5, with 12 bases identical to TRBD2. Germline V CDR1 and CDR2: GTSNPN, SVGIG (reference sequence). The CDR3 is 13 amino acids.

This clone was seen many times. Other nucleotide sequences in the sample specify the same CDR3. The chain joins TRBV15 to TRBJ2-7, with D perhaps given as TRBD1 or TRBD2 (6 bases each). This CDR3 spans 13 amino acids. From germline, CDR1 is LNHNV and CDR2 YYDKDF (reference sequence). Trimming pared 0 bases from V and 6 bases from J, leaving 9 bases between. CDR3 DNA: TGTGCCACCAGCAGAGATCGGGGGCGCGAGCAGTACTTC. Its translation: CATSRDRGREQYF. Drawing the rest from reference TRBV15 and TRBJ2-7, the complete variable domain is DAMVIQNPRYQVTQFGKPVTLSCSQTLNHNVMYWYQQKSSQAPKLLFHYYDKDFNNEADTPDNFQSRRPNTSFCFLDIRSPGLGDTAMYLCATSRDRGREQYFGPGTRLTVT.

V and J are TRBV28 and TRBJ1-5, with 7 bases lining up with TRBD1. The germline gives CDR1 MDHEN, CDR2 SYDVKM. The trim removed 7 bases at V and 5 bases at J, leaving 14 bases unmatched. The CDR3 runs 16 residues. CDR3 protein: CASIPGGGAGDQPQHF. The CDR3 region has the DNA TGTGCCAGCATCCCGGGAGGGGGCGCCGGGGATCAGCCCCAGCATTTT.

This sequence joins TRBV4-3 and TRBJ2-7; the match to TRBD2 covers 15 bases. The CDR3 runs to 19 residues. Germline V gene lookup returns CDR1 LGHNA and CDR2 YSLEER. J lost 5 bases, V lost 3 bases, and 14 bases had no gene match. CDR3 coding DNA: TGCGCCAGCAGCCAGGATAGAACCGGGACTAGCGGGAGGAGGGACGAGCAGTACTTC. Encoded protein: CASSQDRTGTSGRRDEQYF.

The rearrangement links TRBV28 to TRBJ1-2, with D unclear. Trimming removed 5 bases from V and 0 bases from J, with 10 bases in between. Germline CDR1 reads MDHEN; CDR2 reads SYDVKM. The CDR3 loop spans 14 amino acids. The CDR3 reads CASSRVQANYGYTF. Written as DNA, the CDR3 is TGTGCCAGCAGTAGAGTACAAGCTAACTATGGCTACACCTTC.

This clone has only one observation. The chain recombines TRBV7-3 with TRBJ1-1; possible D gene TRBD1, 5 bases. The V gene's germline CDR1 is SGHTA and CDR2 FQGTGA. The CDR3 is 13 amino acids. Deletions cut 3 bases from V and 1 base from J, with 6 bases between. CDR3 bases: TGTGCCAGCAGCTTCGGGGGGAACACTGAAGCTTTCTTT. It translates to CASSFGGNTEAFF.